The 10 T cell receptor beta chains listed next were all sequenced from one sample in a study. Using its own MiXCR run on the RT-PCR reads, TCRdb lists one record per CDR3 protein. The table has almost 700,000 distinct CDR3 sequences, 12% to 15% seen once; the top ten hold roughly 4%. Source material: memory CD4+ T cells from blood. The receptors here all came from a female donor in good health, serving as a healthy control.

This clonotype was detected many times. The chain combines TRBV5-5 with TRBJ2-5; D is possibly TRBD2 (5 bases). The CDR3 is 15 amino acids. Germline V gene sequence: CDR1 SGHKS, CDR2 YYEKEE (reference sequence). V gave up 4 bases and J gave up 2 bases, with 15 bases separating them. The CDR3 sequence: CASSPGTRPQETQYF. CDR3 sequence (DNA): TGTGCCAGCAGCCCCGGAACTAGACCACAAGAGACCCAGTACTTC.

This clonotype was seen more than once but under ten times. The rearrangement links TRBV5-1 to TRBJ2-1, with D possibly being TRBD2 (6 bases). Trimming shortened V by 4 bases and J by 1 base, and 15 bases separated the two germline ends. CDR1 is SGHRS, CDR2 YFSETQ, per germline. This CDR3 is built from 16 residues. The CDR3 here is CASSPTTSPSYNEQFF. In DNA form, the CDR3 reads TGCGCCAGCAGCCCGACTACTAGCCCGTCCTACAATGAGCAGTTCTTC.

The chain joins TRBV6-2 or TRBV6-3 to TRBJ1-1; the D is unclear. The V end was cut by 6 bases, the J end by 3 bases, with 14 bases between. CDR1 and CDR2 (germline): MNHEY, SVGEGT. The CDR3 loop spans 14 amino acids. The chain's CDR3 is CASRERGPHTEAFF. DNA for the CDR3: TGTGCCAGCAGAGAACGTGGACCGCACACTGAAGCTTTCTTT.

This clonotype has more than one count but fewer than ten. V and J are TRBV6-1 and TRBJ1-2; D may be TRBD1 (5 bases). This CDR3 comprises 16 residues. CDR1 is MNHNS, CDR2 SASEGT, per germline. Trimming removed 3 bases at V and 6 bases at J, with 20 bases between. This CDR3 is CASSDLQMSGSDGYTF. The CDR3 bases are TGTGCCAGCAGTGATTTACAGATGTCAGGGTCGGATGGCTACACCTTC.

V is TRBV7-8 and J is TRBJ1-2; 7 positions agree with TRBD1. V lost 5 bases, J lost 6 bases, and 12 bases stayed unmatched. This CDR3 has 15 residues. Germline V gives CDR1 SGHVS, CDR2 FQNEAQ. CDR3 sequence (DNA): TGTGCCAGCAGCGAAATGACAGGGTCGGTGGATGGCTACACCTTC. This encodes CASSEMTGSVDGYTF.

The chain employs TRBV7-2 and TRBJ2-1; 14 positions match TRBD2. The CDR3 spans 16 residues. V shed 4 bases, J shed 7 bases, and the junction held 6 bases outside the gene matches. CDR1 and CDR2 (germline): SGHTA, FQGNSA. The chain's CDR3 is CASSSRTSGRKNEQFF. The CDR3 coding sequence is TGTGCCAGCAGCTCCCGGACTAGCGGGAGGAAGAATGAGCAGTTCTTC. The full variable domain, its missing parts supplied by reference TRBV7-2 and TRBJ2-1, is GAGVSQSPSNKVTEKGKDVELRCDPISGHTALYWYRQSLGQGLEFLIYFQGNSAPDKSGLPSDRFSAERTGGSVSTLTIQRTQQEDSAVYLCASSSRTSGRKNEQFFGPGTRLTVL.

This clonotype showed up just a few times. The genes are TRBV27 and TRBJ1-2, with 9 nucleotides matching TRBD1. CDR1 and CDR2 from the germline V gene are MNHEY and SMNVEV (reference sequence). The CDR3 sequence is 15 residues long. Germline trimming cut 4 bases from V and 4 bases from J; bases unmatched to any gene: 7. The CDR3 sequence: CASSSEGTGSYGYTF. In DNA, the CDR3 is TGTGCCAGCAGTTCCGAGGGGACAGGGTCCTATGGCTACACCTTC.

The chain combines TRBV3-1 with TRBJ2-2; D gene unclear. Germline V lookup: CDR1 LGHDT, CDR2 YNNKEL (reference sequence). This CDR3 is built from 17 residues. Trimming cost V 4 bases and J 0 bases, with 15 bases left between them. Here the CDR3 DNA reads TGTGCCAGCAGCCCGACGGCCTCAGGTCCGAACACCGGGGAGCTGTTTTTT. Protein: CASSPTASGPNTGELFF.

This clonotype showed up many times. The V and J genes are TRBV20-1 and TRBJ2-7; no definite D call. The germline gives CDR1 DFQATT, CDR2 SNEGSKA (reference sequence). This CDR3 has 11 amino acids. V was shortened by 6 bases and J by 4 bases, with 10 bases between the two germline ends. The CDR3 bases are TGCAGTGCGCACGATCCTTACGAGCAGTACTTC. Protein: CSAHDPYEQYF.

This clonotype was seen only a few times. CDR3 DNA sequence: TGTGCCAGAAGCTCGCTCCTGAACGTTTATCGGGACCAAGAGACCCAGTACTTC. Translated, it gives CARSSLLNVYRDQETQYF. The chain combines TRBV5-3 with TRBJ2-5; no clear D. TRBV5-3 has ORF status, its function being uncertain. The CDR3 runs 18 residues. V was cut by 3 bases and J by 0 bases, with 21 bases left in between.